In its sample, the clone carrying this TCR beta chain was seen many times. This specimen comes from a study of T-cell reconstitution after alpha-beta-depleted transplantation in children. Unique molecular identifiers featured in how the TCRbeta library was prepared. TCRdb reprocessed the PCR reads with MiXCR, giving one entry per CDR3 protein. The sample comprises approximately 640,000 distinct CDR3 sequences, 16% of which are singletons, and approximately 1% rests with the top ten. The CDR3 has 13 residues. Trimming stripped 4 bases from V and 2 bases from J, with 8 bases between. Germline CDR1 is GTSNPN and CDR2 is SVGIG (reference sequence).

The starting material was PBMCs from the stem cell graft donor, obtained from the stem cell graft. The V gene is TRBV30, the J gene TRBJ2-2, with D hard to call. The sequence came from a human donor who donated a stem cell graft to a child with acute myeloid leukemia. The CDR3 loop reads CAWITGNTGELFF. DNA for the CDR3: TGTGCCTGGATAACCGGTAACACCGGGGAGCTGTTTTTT.